A single T cell receptor beta chain is shown here with its context. Antigen unknown. The record originates from a study of monozygotic twins with cystic fibrosis. Study-level results: Low clonality (median roughly 0.009) suggested a mostly naive repertoire. Monozygotic CF twin pairs shared significantly more nucleotide-identical clonotypes than unrelated CF individuals did. V usage most resembled the co-twin in 13 of 16 pairs.

V dropped 1 base and J dropped 5 bases, with 14 bases sitting between them. Germline values: CDR1 SGHTA, CDR2 FQGNSA. The CDR3 has 15 amino acids. TCRdb keeps only in-frame clones here, not all; method: immunoSEQ multiplex PCR. The sample records about 22,000 clones, 95% to 98% being singletons. The chain has TRBV7-2 and TRBJ1-2; D is uncertain. This sequence was found in a girl aged 10 to 17 with cystic fibrosis. Sequencing was done on a sample of blood. CDR3 DNA: TGTGCCAGCAGCTTAGTATTCTGGGATGGGTATGGCTACACCTTC. Protein: CASSLVFWDGYGYTF.